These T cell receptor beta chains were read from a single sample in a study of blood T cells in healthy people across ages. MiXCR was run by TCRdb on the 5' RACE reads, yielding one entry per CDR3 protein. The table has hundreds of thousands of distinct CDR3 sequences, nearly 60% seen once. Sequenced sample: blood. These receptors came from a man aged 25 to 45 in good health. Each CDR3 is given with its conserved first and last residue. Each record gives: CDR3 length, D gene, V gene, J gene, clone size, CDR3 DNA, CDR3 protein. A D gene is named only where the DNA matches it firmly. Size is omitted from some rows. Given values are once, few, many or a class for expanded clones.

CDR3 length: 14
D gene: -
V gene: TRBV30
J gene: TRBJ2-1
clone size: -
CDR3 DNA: TGTGCCTGGAGGTCGGGACTCCTAAAAATTGAGCAGTTCTTC
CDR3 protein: CAWRSGLLKIEQFF

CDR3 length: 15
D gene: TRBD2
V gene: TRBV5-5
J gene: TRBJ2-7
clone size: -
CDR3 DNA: TGTGCCAGCAGCTCTAGCGGGAGAGGGGCCTACGAGCAGTACTTC
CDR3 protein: CASSSSGRGAYEQYF

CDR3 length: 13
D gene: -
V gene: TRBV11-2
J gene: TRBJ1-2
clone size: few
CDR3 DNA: TGTGCCAGCAGCTTAGTTCACGGTGGGGGCTACACCTTC
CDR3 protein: CASSLVHGGGYTF

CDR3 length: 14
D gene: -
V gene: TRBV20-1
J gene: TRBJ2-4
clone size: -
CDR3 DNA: TGCAGTGCTACCCCGTTGTCTCTAGAAAACATTCAGTACTTC
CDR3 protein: CSATPLSLENIQYF

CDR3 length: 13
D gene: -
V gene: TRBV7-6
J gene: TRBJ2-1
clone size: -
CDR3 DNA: TGTGCCAGCAGCTCAAACAGGTTGGATGAGCAGTTCTTC
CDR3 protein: CASSSNRLDEQFF

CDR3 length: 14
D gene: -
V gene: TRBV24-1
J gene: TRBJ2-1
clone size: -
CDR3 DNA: TGTGCCACCAGTGGTAGCAGTTTATTCAATGAGCAGTTCTTC
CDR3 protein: CATSGSSLFNEQFF

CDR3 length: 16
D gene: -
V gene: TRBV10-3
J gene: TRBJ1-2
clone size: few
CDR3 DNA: TGTGCCATCAGTGATAGGAGAGACAGCCGTAACTATGGCTACACCTTC
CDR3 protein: CAISDRRDSRNYGYTF

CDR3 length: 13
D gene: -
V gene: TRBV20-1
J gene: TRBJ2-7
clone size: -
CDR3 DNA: TGCAGTGCTAGAGATCGGGCCCTGGACGAGCAGTACTTC
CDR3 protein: CSARDRALDEQYF

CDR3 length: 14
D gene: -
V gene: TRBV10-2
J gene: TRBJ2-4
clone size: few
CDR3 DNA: TGCGCCAGCAGTGAGATGGGCGGAAAAAACATTCAGTACTTC
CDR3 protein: CASSEMGGKNIQYF

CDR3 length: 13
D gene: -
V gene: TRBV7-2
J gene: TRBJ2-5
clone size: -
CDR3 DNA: TGTGCCAGTACAGCGGATACCCAAGAGACCCAGTACTTC
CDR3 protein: CASTADTQETQYF

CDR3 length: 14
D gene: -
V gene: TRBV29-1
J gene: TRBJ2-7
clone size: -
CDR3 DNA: TGCAGCGTTGCGGGGCAGGACTTCTCCTACGAGCAGTACTTC
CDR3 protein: CSVAGQDFSYEQYF

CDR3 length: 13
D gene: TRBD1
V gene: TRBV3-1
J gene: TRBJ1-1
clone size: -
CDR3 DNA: TGTGCCAGCAGCCCACAGGGGAGGGGTGAAGCTTTCTTT
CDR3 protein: CASSPQGRGEAFF

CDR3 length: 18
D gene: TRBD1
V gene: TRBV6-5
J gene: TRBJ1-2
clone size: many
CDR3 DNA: TGTGCCAGCAGTTATTTTTCCGGGACAGGATCGGATGGAAGTGGCTACACCTTC
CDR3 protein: CASSYFSGTGSDGSGYTF

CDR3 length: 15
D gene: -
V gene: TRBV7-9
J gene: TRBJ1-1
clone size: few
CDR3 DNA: TGTGCCAGCAGCTTATGGGAGGGGATGAACACTGAAGCTTTCTTT
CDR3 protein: CASSLWEGMNTEAFF

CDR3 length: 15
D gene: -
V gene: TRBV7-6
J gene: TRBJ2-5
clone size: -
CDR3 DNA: TGTGCCAGCAGCAAAAAAAACGGGTTTCGGGAGACCCAGTACTTC
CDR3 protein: CASSKKNGFRETQYF

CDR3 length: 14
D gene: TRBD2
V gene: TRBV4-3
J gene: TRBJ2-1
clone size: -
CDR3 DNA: TGCGCCAGCAGCCAAACCTCGACTAGCCATGAGCAGTTCTTC
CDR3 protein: CASSQTSTSHEQFF

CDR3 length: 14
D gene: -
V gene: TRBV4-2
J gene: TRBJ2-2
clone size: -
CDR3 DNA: TGTGCCAGCAGCCAAGTTCGGGCCTCCGGGGAGCTGTTTTTT
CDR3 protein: CASSQVRASGELFF

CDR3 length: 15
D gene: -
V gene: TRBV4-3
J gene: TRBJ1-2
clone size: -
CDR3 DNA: TGCGCCAGCAGCCAAGACCAGGCGGCAGACTATGGCTACACCTTC
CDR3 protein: CASSQDQAADYGYTF

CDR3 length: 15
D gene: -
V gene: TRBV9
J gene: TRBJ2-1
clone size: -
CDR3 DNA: TGTGCCAGCAGCGTAGTAGGGGGAGGAAACTCCGAGCAGTTCTTC
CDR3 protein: CASSVVGGGNSEQFF

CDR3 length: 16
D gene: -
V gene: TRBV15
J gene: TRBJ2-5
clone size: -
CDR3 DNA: TGTGCCACCAGCAGAACAGTACAGGGCGTCGGAGAGACCCAGTACTTC
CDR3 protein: CATSRTVQGVGETQYF

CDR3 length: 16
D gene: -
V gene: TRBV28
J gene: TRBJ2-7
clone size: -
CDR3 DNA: TGTGCCAGCAGTTTATCCCCCTGGGTCCGGTCCTACGAGCAGTACTTC
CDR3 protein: CASSLSPWVRSYEQYF

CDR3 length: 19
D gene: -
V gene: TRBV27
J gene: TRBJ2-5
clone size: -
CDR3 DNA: TGTGCCAGCACCCCGGAGGTCCTCATGTATAGCTTAGAGGGCCGGGAGCAGTACTTC
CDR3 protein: CASTPEVLMYSLEGREQYF

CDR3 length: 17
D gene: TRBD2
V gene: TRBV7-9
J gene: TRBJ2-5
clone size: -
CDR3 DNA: TGTGCCAGCAGCCCCCCCATACTAGCGGGGGGGACGGAGACCCAGTACTTC
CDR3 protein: CASSPPILAGGTETQYF

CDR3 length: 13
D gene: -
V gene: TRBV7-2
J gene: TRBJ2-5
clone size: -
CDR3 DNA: TGTGCCAGCAGCTACGATCAGGGGGGGACCCAGTACTTC
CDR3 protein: CASSYDQGGTQYF

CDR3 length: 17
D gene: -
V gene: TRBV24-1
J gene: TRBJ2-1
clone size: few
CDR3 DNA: TGTGCCACCAGTGATTTGCAAGGGGGAGGGGCCTACAATGAGCAGTTCTTC
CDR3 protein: CATSDLQGGGAYNEQFF

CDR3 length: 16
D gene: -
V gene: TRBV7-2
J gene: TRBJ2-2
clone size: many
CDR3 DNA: TGTGCCAGCAGCCCGAGCGGGCAGGTCCTCACCGGGGAGCTGTTTTTT
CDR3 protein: CASSPSGQVLTGELFF